Below, 7 T cell receptor beta chains from the same sample are listed, as sequenced in a study of blood T cell repertoires in COVID-19. Measured with immunoSEQ multiplex PCR; TCRdb has only the in-frame clones, and not every one. The table lists around 67,000 clones, about four fifths of them singletons. The sample was peripheral blood. The receptors shown here come from a man between 65 and 80 years old with acute or convalescent COVID-19.

The genes are TRBV3-1 (or the pseudogene TRBV3-2) and TRBJ1-5, with 8 bases identical to TRBD1. Unmatched junction bases numbered 6, after V lost 1 base and J lost 1 base. CDR3 length equals 17 residues. The V gene's germline CDR1 is LGHDT and CDR2 YNNKEL (reference sequence). The CDR3 sequence: CASSQGQGAWSNQPQHF. CDR3 DNA: TGTGCCAGCAGCCAAGGGCAGGGGGCTTGGAGCAATCAGCCCCAGCATTTT.

The V and J genes are TRBV5-1 and TRBJ2-1; TRBD2 agrees at 15 bases. Germline-derived CDR1 and CDR2 are SGHRS and YFSETQ. The ends lost 4 bases at V and 0 bases at J; junction bases unmatched: 8. The CDR3 has 19 amino acids. Here the CDR3 DNA reads TGCGCCAGCAGCCCTGGGACTAGCGGGGGGTTCGGCTCCTACAATGAGCAGTTCTTC. It encodes CASSPGTSGGFGSYNEQFF.

The genes are TRBV7-2 and TRBJ2-2; D ambiguous. CDR3 length: 13 residues. CDR1 and CDR2 from the germline V gene are SGHTA and FQGNSA. Trimming pared 8 bases from V and 5 bases from J, leaving 12 bases between. The CDR3 loop is CASAGQATGELFF. The CDR3 coding sequence is TGTGCCAGCGCTGGGCAGGCAACCGGGGAGCTGTTTTTT.

This chain links TRBV6-6 with TRBJ2-1, with 7 positions matching TRBD1. The CDR3 has 15 amino acids. After removal of 2 bases from V and 7 bases from J, the junction contained 8 bases not matched to a gene. Germline values: CDR1 MNHNY, CDR2 SVGAGI (reference sequence). The CDR3 here is CASSYTGAGGNEQFF. The CDR3 DNA follows: TGTGCCAGCAGTTACACAGGGGCGGGCGGGAATGAGCAGTTCTTC.

Here the CDR3 reads CASSQEGGNTEAFF. CDR3 DNA sequence: TGTGCCAGCAGCCAAGAGGGGGGGAACACTGAAGCTTTCTTT. The chain joins TRBV3-1 (or the pseudogene TRBV3-2) to TRBJ1-1; possibly TRBD1 for D (5 bases). CDR1 is LGHDT, CDR2 YNNKEL, per germline (reference sequence). V was cut by 0 bases and J by 1 base, with 6 bases left in between. This CDR3 spans 14 amino acids.

This chain links TRBV18 with TRBJ2-7; D remains ambiguous. In germline, CDR1 is KGHSH, CDR2 LQKENI. The CDR3 extends over 12 amino acids. V lost 0 bases, J lost 5 bases, and 5 bases lay in between. CDR3 sequence reads: CASSPPSNEQYF. The CDR3 DNA reads TGTGCCAGCTCACCACCGAGTAACGAGCAGTACTTC.

The chain has TRBV19 and TRBJ1-5; D unclear. The CDR3 length is 16 residues. Germline values: CDR1 LNHDA, CDR2 SQIVND (reference sequence). Trimming took off 1 base at V and 0 bases at J, with 10 bases between the two ends. The CDR3, as DNA: TGTGCCAGTAGTATAGTGGCGGCATATAGCAATCAGCCCCAGCATTTT. Its protein is CASSIVAAYSNQPQHF.